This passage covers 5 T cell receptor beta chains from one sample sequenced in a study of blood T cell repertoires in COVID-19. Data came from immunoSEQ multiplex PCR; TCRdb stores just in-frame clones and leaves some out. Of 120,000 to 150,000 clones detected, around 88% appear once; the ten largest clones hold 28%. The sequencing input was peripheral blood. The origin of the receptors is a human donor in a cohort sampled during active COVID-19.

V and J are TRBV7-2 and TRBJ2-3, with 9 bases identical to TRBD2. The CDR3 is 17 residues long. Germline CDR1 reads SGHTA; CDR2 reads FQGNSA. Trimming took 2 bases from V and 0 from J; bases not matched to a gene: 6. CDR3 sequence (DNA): TGTGCCAGCAGCTTATATCCTAGCGGGGTCAGCACAGATACGCAGTATTTT. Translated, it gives CASSLYPSGVSTDTQYF.

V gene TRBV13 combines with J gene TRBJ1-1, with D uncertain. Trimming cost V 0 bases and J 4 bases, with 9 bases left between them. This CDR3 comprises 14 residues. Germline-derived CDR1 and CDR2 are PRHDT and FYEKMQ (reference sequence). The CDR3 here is CASSLGVSRTEAFF. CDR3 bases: TGTGCCAGCAGCTTAGGGGTTAGTCGCACTGAAGCTTTCTTT.

CDR3 region: CASRPAGPPLHGYTF. In DNA form, the CDR3 reads TGTGCCAGCAGACCAGCAGGGCCTCCTCTCCATGGCTACACCTTC. This sequence joins TRBV27 and TRBJ1-2, with D possibly TRBD1 on 5 matching bases. The germline CDR1 and CDR2 sequences are MNHEY and SMNVEV (reference sequence). The CDR3 covers 15 residues. The V end lost 6 bases, the J end lost 6 bases, and 20 bases lay between the germline ends.

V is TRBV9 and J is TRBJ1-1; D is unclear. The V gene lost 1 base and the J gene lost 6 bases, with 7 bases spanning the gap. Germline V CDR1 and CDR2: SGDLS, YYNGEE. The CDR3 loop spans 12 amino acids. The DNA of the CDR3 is TGTGCCAGCAGCGTACTGGGCTCTGAAGCTTTCTTT. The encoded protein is CASSVLGSEAFF.

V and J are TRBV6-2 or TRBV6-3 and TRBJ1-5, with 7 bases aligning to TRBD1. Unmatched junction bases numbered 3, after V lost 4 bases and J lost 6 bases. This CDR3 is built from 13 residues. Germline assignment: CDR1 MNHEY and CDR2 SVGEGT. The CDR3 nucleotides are TGTGCCAGCAGTTGGGACAGCCTTCAGCCCCAGCATTTT. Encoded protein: CASSWDSLQPQHF.